Each of the 16 T cell receptor beta chains below was sequenced from the same sample in a study of T-cell reconstitution after alpha-beta-depleted transplantation in children. As it was prepared, the TCRbeta library received unique molecular identifiers. TCRdb processed the PCR reads anew with MiXCR; each CDR3 protein has one entry. The sample holds 700,000 to 950,000 distinct CDR3 sequences; less than 20% are singletons and the top ten take about 5%. Sequenced material: PBMCs, mostly from graft donor cells, taken 360 days after TCRalphabeta/CD19-depleted stem cell transplant. These receptors all stem from a male patient between 5 and 17 years old who had a stem cell transplant for acute lymphoblastic leukemia, so the T cells may come from the graft donor.

This clonotype appeared a few times. The chain links TRBV5-1 to TRBJ2-2; D may correspond to TRBD1 or TRBD2 (5 bases each). The CDR3 has 16 residues. Germline CDR1 reads SGHRS; CDR2 reads YFSETQ. Trimming left V 2 bases short and J 2 bases short, with 13 bases between. The CDR3 here is CASSFMGRDNTGELFF. The CDR3 DNA is TGCGCCAGCAGCTTTATGGGACGGGACAACACCGGGGAGCTGTTTTTT.

This clonotype appeared many times. The chain is built from TRBV29-1 and TRBJ2-1; 10 nucleotides agree with TRBD2. CDR3 length equals 15 residues. Looked up from germline, CDR1 is SQVTM and CDR2 is ANQGSEA. V was clipped by 5 bases and J by 7 bases; unmatched bases: 11. CDR3 sequence: CSVSGRVSGDNEQFF. The DNA for the CDR3 is TGCAGCGTTAGCGGGAGGGTCTCTGGTGATAATGAGCAGTTCTTC.

V is TRBV4-1 and J is TRBJ2-7; the D gene is possibly TRBD2 (6 bases). The V gene lost 4 bases and the J gene lost 0 bases, with 28 bases spanning the gap. This CDR3 region has 20 residues. Germline V gene data show CDR1 as MGHRA and CDR2 as YSYEKL. CDR3 bases: TGCGCCAGCAGCCGAGGTCAGGGTACCGGGAGCGTAGGAGTCTCCTACGAGCAGTACTTC. As protein: CASSRGQGTGSVGVSYEQYF.

This clonotype was counted a few times. The chain couples TRBV7-9 to TRBJ1-1, with D possibly TRBD1 on 5 matching bases. Looked up from germline, CDR1 is SEHNR and CDR2 is FQNEAQ (reference sequence). The V and J ends lost 5 bases and 5 bases respectively, with 12 bases between them. The CDR3 contains 13 residues. The CDR3 sequence: CASSPRDGTEAFF. DNA for the CDR3: TGTGCCAGCAGCCCCAGGGATGGTACTGAAGCTTTCTTT.

A few counts support this clonotype. The chain carries TRBV11-3 and TRBJ2-2, with TRBD2 as a possible D gene (6 bases). This CDR3 is built from 17 residues. Trimming stripped 1 base from V and 3 bases from J, with 15 bases between. Germline lookup yields CDR1 SGHNT and CDR2 YENEEA. DNA of the CDR3: TGTGCCAGCAGCTTAGTTGGGGGACTTCACGACACCGGGGAGCTGTTTTTT. It encodes CASSLVGGLHDTGELFF.

As DNA, the CDR3 is TGTGCCAGCAGCTTATCAGTCATGTCCTACGAGCAGTACTTC. This translates into CASSLSVMSYEQYF. The J gene is TRBJ2-7, the V gene TRBV7-8; D gene ambiguous. Trimming removed 2 bases from V and 1 base from J, with 9 bases in between. Germline V lookup: CDR1 SGHVS, CDR2 FQNEAQ. The CDR3 contains 14 residues.

The J gene is TRBJ2-3, the V gene TRBV12-3 or TRBV12-4; tentative D call: TRBD2 (6 bases). Trimming left V 5 bases short and J 0 bases short, with 12 bases between. This CDR3 has 15 amino acids. CDR3 DNA sequence: TGTGCCAGCAGTCCCGATAGCGGCAGCACAGATACGCAGTATTTT. Translation: CASSPDSGSTDTQYF.

CDR3 region: CASSTGTAVNTGELFF. CDR3 DNA sequence: TGCGCCAGCAGCACCGGGACAGCTGTGAACACCGGGGAGCTGTTTTTT. This chain connects TRBV5-1 to TRBJ2-2; 7 nucleotides agree with TRBD1. The CDR3 spans 16 residues. J lost 1 base, V lost 4 bases, and 7 bases had no gene match. Looked up from germline, CDR1 is SGHRS and CDR2 is YFSETQ. The full variable domain, rest sourced from reference TRBV5-1 and TRBJ2-2, is KAGVTQTPRYLIKTRGQQVTLSCSPISGHRSVSWYQQTPGQGLQFLFEYFSETQRNKGNFPGRFSGRQFSNSRSEMNVSTLELGDSALYLCASSTGTAVNTGELFFGEGSRLTVL.

This chain connects TRBV7-3 to TRBJ1-1; D uncertain. Trimming took 0 bases from V and 2 from J, leaving 16 bases between them. The V gene's germline CDR1 is SGHTA and CDR2 FQGTGA. The CDR3 is made up of 17 amino acids. The CDR3 region is CASSLTYGRPDNTEAFF. In DNA form, the CDR3 reads TGTGCCAGCAGCTTAACATACGGCAGGCCCGATAACACTGAAGCTTTCTTT.

This rearrangement joins TRBV28 to TRBJ1-5; no firm D call. Trimming took off 3 bases at V and 7 bases at J, with 10 bases between the two ends. Germline values: CDR1 MDHEN, CDR2 SYDVKM. The length of the CDR3 is 13 residues. The CDR3 reads CASSFHTGQPQHF. The CDR3, as DNA: TGTGCCAGCAGTTTCCACACGGGACAGCCCCAGCATTTT.

The rearrangement links TRBV20-1 to TRBJ2-7, with 7 bases matching TRBD2. Germline CDR1 and CDR2: DFQATT and SNEGSKA (reference sequence). CDR3 size: 15 residues. The V and J ends lost 3 bases and 4 bases, in that order; junction bases with no gene match: 12. CDR3 sequence reads: CSASPSASSGYEQYF. The DNA of the CDR3 is TGCAGTGCTAGTCCCTCCGCCTCTAGCGGATACGAGCAGTACTTC.

A few counts support this clonotype. The rearrangement uses TRBV11-2 and TRBJ2-7; D unresolved. The germline V gene encodes CDR1 SGHAT and CDR2 FQNNGV. V gave up 5 bases and J gave up 3 bases, with 14 bases separating them. The CDR3 contains 14 residues. CDR3 sequence: CASSTIQALYEQYF. The CDR3 DNA sequence: TGTGCCAGCAGCACAATTCAAGCGCTCTACGAGCAGTACTTC. Variable domain in full (rest from reference TRBV11-2 and TRBJ2-7): EAGVAQSPRYKIIEKRQSVAFWCNPISGHATLYWYQQILGQGPKLLIQFQNNGVVDDSQLPKDRFSAERLKGVDSTLKIQPAKLEDSAVYLCASSTIQALYEQYFGPGTRLTVT.

The chain recombines TRBV7-9 with TRBJ2-1, with D maybe TRBD1 (5 bases). This CDR3 has 16 amino acids. Per the germline V gene, CDR1 is SEHNR and CDR2 is FQNEAQ (reference sequence). Trimming took off 7 bases at V and 10 bases at J, with 26 bases between the two ends. CDR3 sequence reads: CASTSSRAFGLGEQFF. DNA for the CDR3: TGTGCCAGCACCTCCAGCAGGGCCTTTGGTCTCGGAGAGCAGTTCTTC.

The sample holds a few counts of this clonotype. The rearrangement links TRBV13 to TRBJ2-7; weak D call: TRBD1 (5 bases). CDR3 size: 15 residues. Trimming stripped 3 bases from V and 0 bases from J, with 12 bases between. Germline V gene sequence: CDR1 PRHDT, CDR2 FYEKMQ (reference sequence). The CDR3 nucleotides are TGTGCCAGCAGCTTTGAGTCAGACAGCTCCTACGAGCAGTACTTC. Amino acid sequence: CASSFESDSSYEQYF. The full variable domain, completed using reference TRBV13 and TRBJ2-7, is AAGVIQSPRHLIKEKRETATLKCYPIPRHDTVYWYQQGPGQDPQFLISFYEKMQSDKGSIPDRFSAQQFSDYHSELNMSSLELGDSALYFCASSFESDSSYEQYFGPGTRLTVT.

This clonotype was detected a few times. The chain has TRBV24-1 and TRBJ2-5; 10 nucleotides agree with TRBD2. Germline CDR1 KGHDR, CDR2 SFDVKD. Trimming took 3 bases from V and 1 from J; bases not matched to a gene: 4. The CDR3 contains 16 residues. CDR3 sequence: CATSDGVAGGQETQYF. Written as DNA, the CDR3 is TGTGCCACCAGTGATGGGGTAGCGGGGGGCCAAGAGACCCAGTACTTC.

This clonotype was counted only a few times. The chain couples TRBV7-9 to TRBJ1-6; perhaps TRBD1 as D (6 bases). The CDR3 covers 15 residues. Deletions cut 5 bases from V and 8 bases from J, with 16 bases between. Germline V gene data show CDR1 as SEHNR and CDR2 as FQNEAQ (reference sequence). CDR3 protein: CASSADRPGDSPLHF. CDR3 DNA: TGTGCCAGCAGCGCGGACAGACCGGGGGATTCACCCCTCCACTTT.